This T cell receptor (beta chain) was observed in a study of cytomegalovirus exposure and HLA in healthy donors. General observations from the study: The classifier reportedly diagnosed cytomegalovirus status with high specificity and sensitivity.

The PCR used 60 Vbeta and 13 Jbeta primers. In the authors' methods: There were around 78 million unique TCR beta chains by a later count, and approximately 12 million of them were shared. Here immunoSEQ multiplex PCR was the method, and the copy in TCRdb shows in-frame clones only, minus some. V and J calls and clone size are given by that table; D and trimming were obtained from the DNA. This sample carries about 110,000 clones, with around 4% going to the ten biggest clones. The CDR3 spans 17 residues. Germline lookup yields CDR1 SGHVS and CDR2 FNYEAQ. The germline V and J ends were trimmed by 5 bases and 4 bases, with 24 bases remaining between them. Comments on this clone: Its antigen is not identified.

The source is a man aged 18 to 29 in good health and CMV-seronegative. The chain combines TRBV7-6 with TRBJ2-7; D is perhaps TRBD1 (6 bases). The sample consisted of PBMCs. As DNA, the CDR3 is TGTGCCAGCAGCCCCGCCCCCCCCGGGACAAGGTCGTACGAGCAGTACTTC. It codes for CASSPAPPGTRSYEQYF.